This is a list of T cell receptor beta chains from one sample in a study of spatial heterogeneity in lung cancer. TCRdb analysed the 5' RACE reads with MiXCR anew, one entry per CDR3 protein. The sample carries about 36,000 distinct CDR3 sequences, roughly 5.5% recorded once. The starting material was PBMCs, obtained at surgery. These receptor sequences come from a female donor with early-stage non-small cell lung cancer. CDR3s include the opening cysteine and the closing phenylalanine or tryptophan. The D gene is left open where the match is weak. A row's size may be missing; if present it is once, few, many or a size class.

>many|TRBV20-1|TRBJ1-4|.
TGCAGTGCTAGGCCGACAGTATTTAATGAAAAACTGTTTTTT
CSARPTVFNEKLFF
>many|TRBV5-1|TRBJ2-1|TRBD1
TGCGCCAGCAGCGAACAGGGGGCTAGCTCCTACAATGAGCAGTTCTTC
CASSEQGASSYNEQFF
>many|TRBV5-1|TRBJ2-2|TRBD2
TGCGCCAGCAGCCCAGGGACTAGCGGGATCACCGGGGAGCTGTTTTTT
CASSPGTSGITGELFF
>.|TRBV11-3|TRBJ2-1|.
TGTGCCAGCAGCTTAGACCCATCTAGGGGACCTACAAATGAGCAGTTCTTC
CASSLDPSRGPTNEQFF
>many|TRBV20-1|TRBJ2-2|.
TGCAGTGCCGGAGGGGACTTACGGGACACCGGGGAGCTGTTTTTT
CSAGGDLRDTGELFF
>many|TRBV2|TRBJ2-7|TRBD2
TGTGCCAGCAGTGAAAGCGGGGGGGCGTACGAGCAGTACTTC
CASSESGGAYEQYF
>many|TRBV9|TRBJ2-7|.
TGTGCCAGCAGCGTAGGTGGGGTAGCCTCCTACGAGCAGTACTTC
CASSVGGVASYEQYF
>many|TRBV28|TRBJ2-5|TRBD1
TGTGCCAGCAGTTTTTGGACAGGGGGACAAGAGACCCAGTACTTC
CASSFWTGGQETQYF
>many|TRBV24-1|TRBJ2-1|.
TGTGCCACCAGTGATTTGCGGGGGGCTAGAGGTGAGGATGAGCAGTTCTTC
CATSDLRGARGEDEQFF
>.|TRBV7-2|TRBJ2-7|TRBD1
TGTGCCAGCAGCTTAGCCGGGACAGGGTCCACCGAGCAGTACTTC
CASSLAGTGSTEQYF
>many|TRBV3-1|TRBJ2-5|.
TGTGCCAGCAGCCCAAGCCGGTGGGGCCAAGAGACCCAGTACTTC
CASSPSRWGQETQYF
>many|TRBV7-2|TRBJ1-1|.
TGTGCCAGCACAGAGGGGGGGTTAGCTTTCTTT
CASTEGGLAFF
>many|TRBV3-1|TRBJ2-5|TRBD2
TGTGCCAGCAGCCACCTAGCGGGAGGGGGGGAGACCCAGTACTTC
CASSHLAGGGETQYF
>.|TRBV10-3|TRBJ2-1|TRBD2
TGTGCCATCAGTGAGTTTAGCGGGAGCTCCTACAATGAGCAGTTCTTC
CAISEFSGSSYNEQFF
>many|TRBV5-5|TRBJ2-7|.
TGTGCCAGCAGCTTGGGAAACAGTCGCTACGAGCAGTACTTC
CASSLGNSRYEQYF
>many|TRBV20-1|TRBJ1-1|.
TGCAGTGCCTACCAGGACCCGGCTGCTTTCTTT
CSAYQDPAAFF
>few|TRBV3-1|TRBJ2-7|.
TGTGCCAGCAGCCGGGGGGATCGTTACGAGCAGTACTTC
CASSRGDRYEQYF
>few|TRBV7-2|TRBJ2-3|.
TGTGCCAGCAGCTTAGGGGGTAGCGGAGGAGATACGCAGTATTTT
CASSLGGSGGDTQYF
>many|TRBV18|TRBJ1-4|.
TGTGCCAGCTCACCAGGGGATAATGAAAAACTGTTTTTT
CASSPGDNEKLFF
>many|TRBV30|TRBJ2-5|.
TGTGCCTGGACCACATTTTTCGTTCAGACCCAGTACTTC
CAWTTFFVQTQYF
>many|TRBV14|TRBJ1-6|.
TGTGCCAGCAGCCAAGATAAAGGGTGGTTTAGTTCACCCCTCCACTTT
CASSQDKGWFSSPLHF
>many|TRBV5-4|TRBJ2-2|.
TGTGCCAGCAGCTCCTGGACCTTGCTACTGAACACCGGGGAGCTGTTTTTT
CASSSWTLLLNTGELFF
>few|TRBV6-5|TRBJ1-1|.
TGTGCCAGCAGTTACTCCGGGGGGCCGCAAGCTTTCTTT
CASSYSGGPQAFF
>many|TRBV3-1|TRBJ1-1|TRBD1
TGTGCCAGCAGCAACCAGGGGGTCGGAGCTTTCTTT
CASSNQGVGAFF
>few|TRBV7-2|TRBJ2-2|TRBD2
TGTGCCAGCAGCTCCGGACTAGCGGGAGGCCCAAACACCGGGGAGCTGTTTTTT
CASSSGLAGGPNTGELFF
>.|TRBV6-1|TRBJ2-7|.
TGTGCCAGCGAAGTCGGCAGGGCCTACGAGCAGTACTTC
CASEVGRAYEQYF
>many|TRBV6-1|TRBJ1-1|.
TGTGCCAGCAGCCCCGGGATGAACGCTGAAGCTTTCTTT
CASSPGMNAEAFF